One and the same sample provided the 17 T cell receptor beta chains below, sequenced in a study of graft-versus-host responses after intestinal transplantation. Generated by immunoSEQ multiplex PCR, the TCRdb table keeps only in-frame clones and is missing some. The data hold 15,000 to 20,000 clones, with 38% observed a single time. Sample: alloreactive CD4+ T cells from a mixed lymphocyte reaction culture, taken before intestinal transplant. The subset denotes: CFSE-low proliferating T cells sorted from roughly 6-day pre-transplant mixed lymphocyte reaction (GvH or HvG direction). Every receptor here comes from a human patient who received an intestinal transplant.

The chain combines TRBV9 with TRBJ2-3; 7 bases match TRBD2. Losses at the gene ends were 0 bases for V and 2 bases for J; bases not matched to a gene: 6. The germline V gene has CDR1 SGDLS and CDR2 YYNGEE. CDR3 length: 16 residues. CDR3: CASSVVPSGYTDTQYF. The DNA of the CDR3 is TGTGCCAGCAGCGTAGTGCCTAGCGGCTACACAGATACGCAGTATTTT.

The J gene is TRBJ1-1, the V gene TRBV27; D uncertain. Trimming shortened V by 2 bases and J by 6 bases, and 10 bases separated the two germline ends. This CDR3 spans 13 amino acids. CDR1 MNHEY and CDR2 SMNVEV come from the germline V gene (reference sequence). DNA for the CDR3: TGTGCCAGCAGTTTAGTGGGATTCGCTGAAGCTTTCTTT. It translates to CASSLVGFAEAFF.

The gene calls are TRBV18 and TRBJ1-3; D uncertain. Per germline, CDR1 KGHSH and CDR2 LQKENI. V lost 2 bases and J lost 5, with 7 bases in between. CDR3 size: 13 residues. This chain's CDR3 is CASSPSSRNTIYF. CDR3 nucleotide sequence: TGTGCCAGCTCACCATCTTCGAGAAACACCATATATTTT. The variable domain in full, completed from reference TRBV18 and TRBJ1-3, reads NAGVMQNPRHLVRRRGQEARLRCSPMKGHSHVYWYRQLPEEGLKFMVYLQKENIIDESGMPKERFSAEFPKEGPSILRIQQVVRGDSAAYFCASSPSSRNTIYFGEGSWLTVV.

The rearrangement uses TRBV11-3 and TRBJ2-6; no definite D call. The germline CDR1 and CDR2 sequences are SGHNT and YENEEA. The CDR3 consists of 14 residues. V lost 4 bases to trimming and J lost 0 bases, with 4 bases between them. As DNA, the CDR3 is TGTGCCAGCAGCTCGGACTCTGGGGCCAACGTCCTGACTTTC. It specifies CASSSDSGANVLTF.

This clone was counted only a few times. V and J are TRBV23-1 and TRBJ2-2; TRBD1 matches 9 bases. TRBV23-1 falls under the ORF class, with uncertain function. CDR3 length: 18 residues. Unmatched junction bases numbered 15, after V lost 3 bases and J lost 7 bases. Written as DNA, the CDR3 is TGCGCCAGCAGTCACCCCGACAGGGGGGGGTCGGAGGGCGGGGAGCTGTTTTTT. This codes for CASSHPDRGGSEGGELFF.

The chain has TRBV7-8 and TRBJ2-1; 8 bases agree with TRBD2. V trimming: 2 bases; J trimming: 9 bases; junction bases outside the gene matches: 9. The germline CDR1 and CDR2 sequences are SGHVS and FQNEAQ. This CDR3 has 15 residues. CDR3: CASSLLPSGLGEQFF. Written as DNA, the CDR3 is TGTGCCAGCAGCTTATTACCTAGCGGGTTAGGTGAGCAGTTCTTC.

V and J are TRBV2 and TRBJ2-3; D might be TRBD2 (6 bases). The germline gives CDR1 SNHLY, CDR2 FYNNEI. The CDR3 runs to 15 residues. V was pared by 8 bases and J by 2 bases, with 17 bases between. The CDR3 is CASFRAGKSTDTQYF. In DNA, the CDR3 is TGTGCCAGCTTCCGGGCGGGGAAATCCACAGATACGCAGTATTTT. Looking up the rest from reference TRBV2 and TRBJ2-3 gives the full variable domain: EPEVTQTPSHQVTQMGQEVILRCVPISNHLYFYWYRQILGQKVEFLVSFYNNEISEKSEIFDDQFSVERPDGSNFTLKIRSTKLEDSAMYFCASFRAGKSTDTQYFGPGTRLTVL.

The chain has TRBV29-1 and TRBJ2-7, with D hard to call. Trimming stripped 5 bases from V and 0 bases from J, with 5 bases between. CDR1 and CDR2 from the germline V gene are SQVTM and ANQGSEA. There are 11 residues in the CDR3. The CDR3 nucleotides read TGCAGCGTTTCAACCTCCTACGAGCAGTACTTC. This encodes CSVSTSYEQYF.

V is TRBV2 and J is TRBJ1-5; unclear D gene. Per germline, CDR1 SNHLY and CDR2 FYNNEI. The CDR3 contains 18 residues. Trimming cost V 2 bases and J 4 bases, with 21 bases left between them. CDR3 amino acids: CASSEWSSPPSRNQPQHF. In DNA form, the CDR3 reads TGTGCCAGCAGTGAATGGTCAAGCCCCCCGAGTAGAAATCAGCCCCAGCATTTT.

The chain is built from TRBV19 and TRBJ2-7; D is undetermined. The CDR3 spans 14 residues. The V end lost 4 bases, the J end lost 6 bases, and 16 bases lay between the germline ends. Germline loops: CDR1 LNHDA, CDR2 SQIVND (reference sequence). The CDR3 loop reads CASSKADILGEQYF. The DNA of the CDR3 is TGTGCCAGTAGTAAAGCAGATATCCTAGGCGAGCAGTACTTC.

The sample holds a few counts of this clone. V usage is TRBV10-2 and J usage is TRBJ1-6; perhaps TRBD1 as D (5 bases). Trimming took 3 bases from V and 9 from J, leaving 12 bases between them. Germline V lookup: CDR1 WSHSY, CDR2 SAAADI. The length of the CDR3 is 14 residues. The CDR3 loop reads CASSDLEGSSPLHF. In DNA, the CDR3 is TGCGCCAGCAGTGACTTGGAGGGGAGTTCACCCCTCCACTTT.

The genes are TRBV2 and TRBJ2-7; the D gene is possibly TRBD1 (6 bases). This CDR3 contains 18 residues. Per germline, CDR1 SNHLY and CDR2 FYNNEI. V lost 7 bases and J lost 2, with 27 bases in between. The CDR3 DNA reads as TGTGCCAGCAAGAGGGGTAGGTCCATTACAGGGATTACCTACGAGCAGTACTTC. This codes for CASKRGRSITGITYEQYF.

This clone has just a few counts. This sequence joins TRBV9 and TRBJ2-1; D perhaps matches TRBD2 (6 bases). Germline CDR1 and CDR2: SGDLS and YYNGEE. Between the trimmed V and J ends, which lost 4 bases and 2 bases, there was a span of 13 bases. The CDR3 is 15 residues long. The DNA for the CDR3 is TGTGCCAGCAGCCCACGGGGGTCTGCCTACAATGAGCAGTTCTTC. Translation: CASSPRGSAYNEQFF. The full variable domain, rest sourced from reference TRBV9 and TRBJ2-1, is DSGVTQTPKHLITATGQRVTLRCSPRSGDLSVYWYQQSLDQGLQFLIQYYNGEERAKGNILERFSAQQFPDLHSELNLSSLELGDSALYFCASSPRGSAYNEQFFGPGTRLTVL.

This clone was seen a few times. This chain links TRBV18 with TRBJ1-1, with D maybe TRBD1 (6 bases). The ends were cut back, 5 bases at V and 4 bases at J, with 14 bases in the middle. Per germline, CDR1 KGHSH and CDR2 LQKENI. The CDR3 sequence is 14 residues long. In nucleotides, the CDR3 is TGTGCCAGCTCAATAAGGGGGGCGTTCACTGAAGCTTTCTTT. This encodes CASSIRGAFTEAFF. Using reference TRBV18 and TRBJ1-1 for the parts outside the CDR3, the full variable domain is NAGVMQNPRHLVRRRGQEARLRCSPMKGHSHVYWYRQLPEEGLKFMVYLQKENIIDESGMPKERFSAEFPKEGPSILRIQQVVRGDSAAYFCASSIRGAFTEAFFGQGTRLTVV.

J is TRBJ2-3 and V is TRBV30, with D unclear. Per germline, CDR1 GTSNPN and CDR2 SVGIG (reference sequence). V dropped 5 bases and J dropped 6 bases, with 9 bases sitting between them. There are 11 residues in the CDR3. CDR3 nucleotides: TGTGCCTGGTCATTGGAGGATACGCAGTATTTT. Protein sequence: CAWSLEDTQYF. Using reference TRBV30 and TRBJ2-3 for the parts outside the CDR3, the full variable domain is SQTIHQWPATLVQPVGSPLSLECTVEGTSNPNLYWYRQAAGRGLQLLFYSVGIGQISSEVPQNLSASRPQDRQFILSSKKLLLSDSGFYLCAWSLEDTQYFGPGTRLTVL.

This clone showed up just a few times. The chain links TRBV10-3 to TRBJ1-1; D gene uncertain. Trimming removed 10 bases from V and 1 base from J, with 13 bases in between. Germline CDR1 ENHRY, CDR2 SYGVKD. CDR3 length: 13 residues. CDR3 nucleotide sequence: TGTGCCAGCTATACAGTGGGGAACACTGAAGCTTTCTTT. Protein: CASYTVGNTEAFF.

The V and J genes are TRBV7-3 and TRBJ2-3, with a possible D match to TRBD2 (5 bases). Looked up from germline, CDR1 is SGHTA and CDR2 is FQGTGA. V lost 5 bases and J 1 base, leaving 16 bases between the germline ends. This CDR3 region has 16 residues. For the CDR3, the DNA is TGTGCCAGCAGCCCCGTCCCCGGGGTCGGCACAGATACGCAGTATTTT. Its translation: CASSPVPGVGTDTQYF.